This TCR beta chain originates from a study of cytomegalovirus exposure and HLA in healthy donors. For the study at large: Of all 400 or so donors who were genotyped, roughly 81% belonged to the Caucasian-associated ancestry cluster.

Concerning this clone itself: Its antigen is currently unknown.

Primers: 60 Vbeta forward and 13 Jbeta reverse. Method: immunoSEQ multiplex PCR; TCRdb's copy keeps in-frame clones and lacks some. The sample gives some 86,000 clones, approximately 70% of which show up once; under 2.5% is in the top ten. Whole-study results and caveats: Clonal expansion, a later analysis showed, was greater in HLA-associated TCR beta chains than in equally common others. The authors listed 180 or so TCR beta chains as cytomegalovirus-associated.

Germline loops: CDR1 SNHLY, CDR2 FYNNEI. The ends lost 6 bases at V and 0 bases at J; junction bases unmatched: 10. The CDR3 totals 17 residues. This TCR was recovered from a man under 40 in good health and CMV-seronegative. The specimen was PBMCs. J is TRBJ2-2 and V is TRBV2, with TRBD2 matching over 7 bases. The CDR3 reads CASRAPLAATNTGELFF. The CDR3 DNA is TGTGCCAGCAGGGCCCCTCTAGCGGCAACGAACACCGGGGAGCTGTTTTTT.